This record looks at one T cell receptor (beta chain) sequence and its context. The ends were cut back, 1 base at V and 5 bases at J, with 14 bases in the middle. CDR1 is SGHAT, CDR2 FQNNGV, per germline. CDR3 size: 16 residues. Profiling relied on immunoSEQ multiplex PCR, and the TCRdb table lists in-frame clones only, not all of them. The sample contains 150,000 or so clones, 75% to 90% of which appear only once. The data stem from a study of blood T cell repertoires in COVID-19. Study at large: From the United States, Italy and Spain came samples of acute and convalescent COVID-19. Sample material is recorded as cDNA or gDNA derived from T cells, B-cell-depleted T cells, or PBMCs.

For recovered donors of Cohort 3, there were two negative PCRs, clearance, or symptom resolution. The clonotype comes from a woman aged 60-75 years who had recovered from COVID-19. The genes are TRBV11-2 and TRBJ1-4, with a weak D call TRBD1 (6 bases). The sample consisted of PBMCs or T cells enriched from blood (not recorded which). CDR3 sequence (DNA): TGTGCCAGCAGCTTAGGGCCAGGGGTCGTAAATGAAAAACTGTTTTTT. This gives the protein CASSLGPGVVNEKLFF.